This T cell receptor (beta chain) appears in the sequencing data of a study of T-cell reconstitution after alpha-beta-depleted transplantation in children (dated by TCRdb to the mid-2010s). For the wider study: T-cell immune reconstitution after TCRalphabeta/CD19-depleted allogeneic hematopoietic cell transplantation in children was quantitatively tracked in the study by means of TCR repertoire profiling. Overall study outcomes, separate from this receptor: About two months after transplant, the apparently early recovery of alphabetaT-cell counts reportedly depended on just several hundred clones that had expanded rapidly and came from non-depleted graft cells. In some patients, the high TCRbeta diversity seen at day 60 was put down to recipient T cells and intrathymic progenitors that had survived conditioning. Over subsequent months, a decline in hyperexpanded clone frequencies was noted, and after one year, T-cell counts and TCRbeta diversity were mostly ascribed to newly produced T cells.

This sample's treatment or condition label indicates: allogeneic hematopoietic cell transplantation with graft depleted of TCRalphabeta T cells and CD19 B cells. The children who served as transplant recipients had been given grafts of TCRalphabeta/CD19-depleted allogeneic hematopoietic cells. Concerning this clonotype itself: The target of this receptor is not known. Base qualities are not provided; no much larger clone lies one nucleotide away.

Receptor amplification or capture employed PCR. The listed sequencing device is Illumina HiSeq 2500. To normalize quantification of the TCRbeta repertoire, the TCR libraries were built with molecular barcoding that relied on unique molecular identifiers. Clones were called with MiXCR by TCRdb after fastp trimmed the public reads at Q25, and only in-frame beta chains were retained. For every CDR3 protein sequence, its rows merge into one entry that carries the most common genes and DNA. The sample includes 17,000 or so distinct CDR3 sequences, with around 11% observed a single time. Approximately 71% of the sample lies in the top ten. Via the germline V gene (reference sequence), CDR1 is LGHDT and CDR2 YNNKEL. Its CDR3 holds 15 amino acids, cysteine through phenylalanine. The read is trimmed to its CDR3 DNA, 45 bases read in frame from base 1. V gives up 4 bases and J gives up 8 bases, and the segment between their germline ends measures 18 bases.

The V gene is TRBV3-1 and the J gene is TRBJ2-1; the D segment may tentatively be TRBD1 or TRBD2, each giving 5 matched bases. The TCR originated in a boy under three years old who had a stem cell transplant for Wiskott-Aldrich syndrome, so the T cells may come from the graft donor. The source material was PBMCs, mostly from graft donor cells, sampled 180 days after TCRalphabeta/CD19-depleted stem cell transplant. The encoded CDR3 is CASSPGTILKHEQFF. The DNA is as follows: TGTGCCAGCAGCCCGGGGACGATCCTAAAACATGAGCAGTTCTTC.